This T cell receptor beta chain was profiled in a study of shared clonotypes between healthy human individuals. Study findings and constraints: Non-shared clonotypes displayed generation probabilities falling below those of clonotypes present in all four donors.

This CDR3 is 16 amino acids long. With 2 bases clipped from V and 6 bases from J, the junction kept 10 bases outside the gene matches. Germline values: CDR1 SGHNT, CDR2 YYREEE (reference sequence). The authors distributed each subset's genomic DNA evenly over several immunoSEQ plates. The protocol was immunoSEQ multiplex PCR, while the TCRdb copy is restricted to in-frame clones and leaves out a portion. Among around 1.9 million clones listed, just over 90% were seen once. Naive CD8 isolation took CD45RO-negative cells positively selected for CCR7 and excluded terminally differentiated effector memory CD45RA+ cells. All participating donors were Caucasian adults from Nashville, Tennessee. Remarks on this clone: What it recognizes is unknown.

Sequencing was done on a sample of naive CD8+ T cells from PBMCs. The chain is built from TRBV5-4 and TRBJ2-2, with TRBD1 identical over 7 bases. The clonotype was recovered from a man between 18 and 29 years old in good health. Some clones in this sample may be carry-over from other donors' samples. CDR3 amino acids: CASSLRQGRSAGELFF. The CDR3 bases are TGTGCCAGCAGCTTACGACAGGGAAGAAGTGCCGGGGAGCTGTTTTTT.